A single sample gave rise to the 8 T cell receptor beta chains below, sequenced in a study of blood T cell repertoires in COVID-19. The data were produced by immunoSEQ multiplex PCR, yet TCRdb's version contains in-frame clones alone and is incomplete. The data show some 140,000 clones, with roughly 80% seen just once and 5.5% held by the top ten. Input material: PBMCs or T cells enriched from blood (not recorded which). Receptors originate from a man in his forties or fifties with acute COVID-19.

In nucleotides, the CDR3 is TGCGCCAGCAGCCAACAGGGACAGGGCTTTATAAACTATGGCTACACCTTC. Its translation is CASSQQGQGFINYGYTF. The rearrangement uses TRBV4-3 and TRBJ1-2; 9 bases fit TRBD1. The germline CDR1 and CDR2 sequences are LGHNA and YSLEER. Trimming took 2 bases from V and 2 from J; bases not matched to a gene: 9. The CDR3 contains 17 residues.

This chain joins TRBV25-1 and TRBJ1-6; D call uncertain. The CDR3 is 13 amino acids. CDR1 and CDR2 (germline): MGHDK, SYGVNS. V was cut by 7 bases and J by 5 bases, with 9 bases left in between. The CDR3 coding sequence is TGTGCCAGCAAGCAGGTCGATAATTCACCCCTCCACTTT. Its protein product is CASKQVDNSPLHF.

The V and J genes are TRBV4-2 and TRBJ1-5; D call uncertain. V lost 0 bases and J 6 bases, leaving 6 bases between the germline ends. CDR1 and CDR2 from the germline V gene are LGHNA and YNFKEQ. This CDR3 spans 13 amino acids. CDR3 in amino acids: CASSQDLRQPQHF. The CDR3 DNA sequence: TGTGCCAGCAGCCAAGACTTGCGTCAGCCCCAGCATTTT.

The chain combines TRBV9 with TRBJ2-2, with D hard to call. The CDR3 contains 12 residues. Germline V gene sequence: CDR1 SGDLS, CDR2 YYNGEE. V dropped 4 bases and J dropped 6 bases, with 7 bases sitting between them. This CDR3 is CASSFGAGELFF. The CDR3 DNA reads TGTGCCAGCAGCTTTGGAGCCGGGGAGCTGTTTTTT. Full variable domain (remainder filled in from reference TRBV9 and TRBJ2-2): DSGVTQTPKHLITATGQRVTLRCSPRSGDLSVYWYQQSLDQGLQFLIQYYNGEERAKGNILERFSAQQFPDLHSELNLSSLELGDSALYFCASSFGAGELFFGEGSRLTVL.

This chain links TRBV6-2 or TRBV6-3 with TRBJ2-1, with D possibly TRBD2 on 5 matching bases. Germline CDR1 is MNHEY and CDR2 is SVGEGT. This CDR3 comprises 13 residues. Trimming shortened V by 2 bases and J by 6 bases, and 8 bases separated the two germline ends. The CDR3 sequence: CASSYTAGNEQFF. DNA for the CDR3: TGTGCCAGCAGTTACACCGCGGGCAATGAGCAGTTCTTC.

This clone was seen a handful of times. The rearrangement joins TRBV5-5 to TRBJ2-7, with D tentatively TRBD2 (6 bases). V lost 4 bases and J 6 bases, leaving 11 bases between the germline ends. Germline V lookup: CDR1 SGHKS, CDR2 YYEKEE (reference sequence). This CDR3 comprises 12 residues. CDR3 in amino acids: CASSLGLAEQYF. Here the CDR3 DNA reads TGTGCCAGCAGCCTGGGACTTGCCGAGCAGTACTTC.

This chain joins TRBV30 and TRBJ1-4; D might be TRBD1 (5 bases). The V end lost 8 bases, the J end lost 7 bases, and 14 bases lay between the germline ends. This CDR3 region has 12 residues. Germline V CDR1 and CDR2: GTSNPN, SVGIG (reference sequence). CDR3 residues: CASLGGGEKLFF. DNA for the CDR3: TGTGCCAGCCTCGGGGGGGGTGAAAAACTGTTTTTT.

The chain couples TRBV6-2 or TRBV6-3 to TRBJ1-1; TRBD1 might be the D (6 bases). The CDR3 is 14 amino acids. Trimming stripped 2 bases from V and 1 base from J, with 8 bases between. CDR1 and CDR2 (germline): MNHEY, SVGEGT. The CDR3 DNA reads TGTGCCAGCAGTTACCAGGGACAGAACACTGAAGCTTTCTTT. It specifies CASSYQGQNTEAFF.